These T cell receptor beta chains were read from a single sample in a study of T cell responses to AZD1222 COVID-19 vaccine. Only in-frame clones appear in the TCRdb table, and some are missing; sequencing was by immunoSEQ multiplex PCR. The sample includes nearly 110,000 clones, around 90% of them seen just once. This material consisted of peripheral blood, taken 28 days after the second AZD1222 dose. The receptors were sampled from an adult who received the AZD1222 COVID-19 vaccine. Each CDR3 is given with its conserved first and last residue.

CDR3	V	J
CASLSTGGFRGEQYF	TRBV2	TRBJ2-7
CASSLAAGNQPQHF	TRBV7-9	TRBJ1-5
CASSLGGGPLHF	TRBV11-1	TRBJ1-6
CSVIARGYTF	TRBV29-1	TRBJ1-2
CATSDSGRAGGYTF	TRBV24-1	TRBJ1-2
CASSYRDDGGTEAFF	TRBV5-5	TRBJ1-1
CASRGDLASGANVLTF	TRBV19	TRBJ2-6
CASSRAGTASGYTF	TRBV3-1/TRBV3-2	TRBJ1-2
CSVSQAGNQPQHF	TRBV29-1	TRBJ1-5
CASNIGTGGTEAFF	TRBV5-4	TRBJ1-1
CAIRGPEETQYF	TRBV10-3	TRBJ2-5
CSASLIRGGNQPQHF	TRBV20-1	TRBJ1-5
CASSRGGGYGYTF	TRBV14	TRBJ1-2
CASSQDNEKLFF	TRBV4-2	TRBJ1-4
CATRSRDRNNSPLHF	TRBV15	TRBJ1-6
CASSFPPRGGSGAGELFF	TRBV27	TRBJ2-2
CASSSGGSTDTQYF	TRBV28	TRBJ2-3
CASSLERQPSYNSPLHF	TRBV7-8	TRBJ1-6
CASSVREVGEQYF	TRBV2	TRBJ2-7
CATYRDNELYGYTF	TRBV5-4	TRBJ1-2
CASGQGESYGYTF	TRBV12-3/TRBV12-4	TRBJ1-2
CASSLDVVFGNSPLHF	TRBV11-3	TRBJ1-6
CASSRVDREENSPLHF	TRBV7-8	TRBJ1-6
CASSLLQAPNTEAFF	TRBV10-2	TRBJ1-1
CASSQGQPQHF	TRBV28	TRBJ1-5
CASSDRVYNEQFF	TRBV2	TRBJ2-1
CASSYSTGENGYTF	TRBV6-5	TRBJ1-2
CASSSGFYEQYF	TRBV27	TRBJ2-7
CASSPLGQGISYEQYF	TRBV4-1	TRBJ2-7
CASSLAFVGTYEQYF	TRBV5-1	TRBJ2-7
CASSPPTASRTDTQYF	TRBV18	TRBJ2-3
CASSDSTAEGNYGYTF	TRBV6-4	TRBJ1-2
CASSIVAGFSYEQYF	TRBV19	TRBJ2-7
CASSVGQGDEGGYTF	TRBV28	TRBJ1-2
CAIAPGASGDDEQFF	TRBV19	TRBJ2-1
CASSLSGRFYTF	TRBV7-9	TRBJ1-2
CASSPLATNYNEQFF	TRBV19	TRBJ2-1
CASTLSGVSSYEQYF	TRBV2	TRBJ2-7
CASSVRGGYNEQFF	TRBV9	TRBJ2-1
CAWSRQVYGYTF	TRBV30	TRBJ1-2
CASSVDPGYEQYF	TRBV9	TRBJ2-7
CASSLENSLREQYF	TRBV5-1	TRBJ2-7
CASRKGASRTGELFF	TRBV2	TRBJ2-2
CASSYAGATDTQYF	TRBV6-5	TRBJ2-3
CASSAAGRNTEAFF	TRBV6-2/TRBV6-3	TRBJ1-1
CAISEGVNQPQHF	TRBV10-3	TRBJ1-5
CASSLVSDIYGYTF	TRBV5-6	TRBJ1-2
CASSVAPGGTQIQYF	TRBV9	TRBJ2-5
CSVEAELNTEAFF	TRBV29-1	TRBJ1-1
CATFDRLGLGEQYF	TRBV28	TRBJ2-7